These T cell receptor beta chains were read from a single sample in a study of T cell repertoires in cytomegalovirus infection. Which antigens these TCRs recognize remains unknown. TCRdb reanalysed the reads using MiXCR and keeps one entry per CDR3 protein. Here the sample spans hundreds of thousands of distinct CDR3 sequences, roughly 30% being singletons. Sequenced material: cultured CD8+ T cells from PBMCs, taken from culture after CMV antigen stimulation. All receptors come from a human donor in good health (CMV status not recorded). Some clones in this sample may be carry-over from other donors' samples. CDR3s include the opening cysteine and the closing phenylalanine or tryptophan. Each record gives: J gene, V gene, CDR3 length, clone size, D gene, CDR3 protein, CDR3 DNA. A D gene is named only where the DNA matches it firmly. Clone size is shown for a subset of rows, as once, few, many or a class of expanded clone.

TRBJ1-2 TRBV12-3/TRBV12-4 17 many - CASSLQIPGKREGGYTF TGTGCCAGCAGTTTACAAATTCCCGGGAAGCGAGAAGGGGGCTACACCTTC
TRBJ1-3 TRBV12-3/TRBV12-4 17 few - CASSPRTDRVSGNTIYF TGTGCCAGCAGTCCTCGGACAGACCGTGTCTCTGGAAACACCATATATTTT
TRBJ2-3 TRBV29-1 15 - - CSVDPGSGSTDTPYF TGCAGCGTTGATCCCGGCTCTGGAAGCACAGATACGCCGTATTTT
TRBJ2-1 TRBV4-3 13 - - CASSQMLGLEQFF TGCGCCAGCAGCCAAATGCTCGGGCTTGAGCAGTTCTTC
TRBJ1-2 TRBV12-3/TRBV12-4 13 - - CASSLGRAYGYTF TGTGCCAGCAGTTTAGGTAGGGCCTATGGCTACACCTTC
TRBJ2-1 TRBV19 16 few - CASTPYLAGNYNEQFF TGTGCCAGTACCCCCTACCTGGCGGGAAACTACAATGAGCAGTTCTTC
TRBJ1-1 TRBV6-5 12 few - CASRSWDTEAFF TGTGCCAGCAGGAGCTGGGACACTGAAGCTTTCTTT
TRBJ2-1 TRBV19 16 - - CASSTRDSNLGNEQFF TGTGCCAGTAGTACCCGGGACTCCAATCTGGGGAATGAGCAGTTCTTC
TRBJ1-5 TRBV12-5 16 few TRBD1 CASGGNRDSLYQPQHF TGTGCTAGTGGAGGTAACCGGGACAGCCTTTATCAGCCCCAGCATTTT
TRBJ2-1 TRBV27 15 few TRBD2 CASSLSELARNEQFF TGTGCCAGCAGTTTATCGGAACTAGCGAGAAATGAGCAGTTCTTC
TRBJ2-6 TRBV15 16 - - CATSRDGEGLANVLTF TGTGCCACCAGCAGAGACGGCGAGGGCCTAGCCAACGTCCTGACTTTC
TRBJ2-1 TRBV20-1 16 many - CSASSPGIGSYNEQFF TGCAGTGCTAGTTCCCCCGGGATCGGGTCCTACAATGAGCAGTTCTTC
TRBJ2-3 TRBV15 20 - TRBD1 CATSKRETGGPGEAADTQYF TGTGCCACCAGCAAGAGGGAGACAGGGGGCCCAGGTGAGGCAGCAGATACGCAGTATTTT
TRBJ2-3 TRBV4-1 16 - - CASSQELGFGTDTQYF TGCGCCAGCAGCCAAGAACTAGGGTTTGGCACAGATACGCAGTATTTT
TRBJ2-1 TRBV12-3/TRBV12-4 12 many TRBD2 CASTSGTSGEFF TGTGCCAGCACCTCTGGGACTAGCGGGGAGTTCTTC
TRBJ2-3 TRBV5-8 16 - - CASSLMFTFGTDTQYF TGTGCCAGCAGCTTGATGTTTACTTTCGGCACAGATACGCAGTATTTT
TRBJ1-3 TRBV12-3/TRBV12-4 20 few TRBD1 CASSFILTTRDRGSGNTIYF TGTGCCAGCAGTTTCATACTCACTACTCGGGACAGGGGGAGTGGAAACACCATATATTTT
TRBJ1-4 TRBV4-1 17 few - CASSQDSGGPTNEKLFF TGCGCCAGCAGCCAAGATAGCGGGGGGCCAACTAATGAAAAACTGTTTTTT
TRBJ1-3 TRBV3-1 15 - - CASSQDMASGNTIYF TGTGCCAGCAGCCAAGATATGGCCTCTGGAAACACCATATATTTT
TRBJ1-4 TRBV4-3 15 - - CASSQGSGVSEKLFF TGCGCCAGCAGCCAAGGAAGCGGGGTTAGCGAAAAACTGTTTTTT
TRBJ2-5 TRBV12-3/TRBV12-4 15 - - CASSSSDPPVETQYF TGTGCCAGCAGTTCCTCGGACCCACCGGTGGAGACCCAGTACTTC
TRBJ2-5 TRBV14 15 few - CASSQEGRVGETQYF TGTGCCAGCAGCCAAGAGGGCAGGGTAGGAGAGACCCAGTACTTC
TRBJ1-3 TRBV7-9 15 - - CASSSPTGAGSTIYF TGTGCCAGCAGTAGCCCGACAGGCGCTGGGAGCACCATATATTTT
TRBJ2-2 TRBV12-3/TRBV12-4 17 - - CASSVTGTQLRTGELFF TGTGCCAGCAGTGTAACCGGGACCCAACTAAGAACCGGGGAGCTGTTTTTT
TRBJ1-2 TRBV6-5 16 few - CASSYSLPSGSDGYTF TGTGCCAGCAGTTACTCGCTGCCTTCAGGGTCTGATGGCTACACCTTC
TRBJ2-2 TRBV27 16 few - CASSLLLATNTGELFF TGTGCCAGCAGTTTATTACTAGCCACAAACACCGGGGAGCTGTTTTTT
TRBJ1-2 TRBV12-3/TRBV12-4 12 - - CASTDTNYGYTF TGTGCCAGCACCGACACTAACTATGGCTACACCTTC
TRBJ2-3 TRBV4-1 18 few - CASSQGASEAGSTDTQYF TGCGCCAGCAGCCAAGGGGCATCCGAGGCAGGGTCGACAGATACGCAGTATTTT
TRBJ1-1 TRBV5-4 16 - TRBD1 CASSPHPITGETEAFF TGTGCCAGCAGCCCTCATCCGATCACAGGGGAGACTGAAGCTTTCTTT
TRBJ1-6 TRBV6-5 17 - - CASSYSIGGSLSSPLHF TGTGCCAGCAGTTACTCGATAGGGGGAAGTTTAAGTTCACCCCTCCACTTT
TRBJ2-1 TRBV5-6 16 - - CASSLEAAEFYNEQFF TGTGCCAGCAGCTTGGAGGCAGCAGAATTCTACAATGAGCAGTTCTTC
TRBJ2-1 TRBV12-3/TRBV12-4 17 - TRBD2 CASSSLRRGSSQDEQFF TGTGCCAGCAGTTCGTTGCGGCGGGGGTCTAGCCAGGATGAGCAGTTCTTC
TRBJ2-6 TRBV7-8 19 many - CASSLEQGASGTGANVLTF TGTGCCAGCAGCTTAGAACAGGGAGCGTCGGGCACTGGGGCCAACGTCCTGACTTTC
TRBJ1-6 TRBV2 18 few - CASIPAYSKALRDSPLHF TGTGCCAGCATACCGGCGTACTCCAAGGCCCTAAGGGATTCACCCCTCCACTTT
TRBJ1-4 TRBV2 16 - - CASSEESPATNEKLFF TGTGCCAGCAGTGAAGAATCGCCAGCTACTAATGAAAAACTGTTTTTT
TRBJ1-1 TRBV28 13 many TRBD1 CASSPDRDTEAFF TGTGCCAGCAGCCCCGACAGGGACACTGAAGCTTTCTTT
TRBJ1-2 TRBV3-1 19 - TRBD1 CASSQDRSGGGFRNYGYTF TGTGCCAGCAGCCAAGATCGGTCAGGGGGGGGATTTAGGAACTATGGCTACACCTTC
TRBJ2-5 TRBV6-6 14 few - CASSYPTLQETQYF TGTGCCAGCAGTTACCCTACGCTACAAGAGACCCAGTACTTC
TRBJ2-7 TRBV19 14 - - CASSITPFQDEQYF TGTGCCAGTAGTATAACCCCATTCCAGGACGAGCAGTACTTC
TRBJ1-1 TRBV12-5 14 few - CASGPVRGNTEAFF TGTGCTAGTGGACCCGTCCGGGGCAACACTGAAGCTTTCTTT
TRBJ2-1 TRBV5-1 12 few - CASSKTSLEQFF TGCGCCAGCAGCAAGACTAGTTTGGAGCAGTTCTTC
TRBJ2-7 TRBV4-1 14 few - CASSRLGNTYEQYF TGCGCCAGCAGCCGCCTAGGAAATACCTACGAGCAGTACTTC